This TCR beta chain was retrieved from a study of T cells in Graves' hyperthyroidism and ophthalmopathy. Findings of the study overall: In blood, most of the thyroid clonotypes expanded above 0.001 were also present.

Germline V gene sequence: CDR1 SGHDN, CDR2 FVKESK. CDR3 length equals 14 residues. The ends were cut back, 4 bases at V and 1 base at J, with 10 bases in the middle. This clonotype turned up a few times. Antigen: not known. RNA transcripts yielded amplified TCR beta CDR3 regions. The HTBI set primed first-round TCR CDR3 RT-PCR. In TCRdb, the multiplex PCR reads were re-called with MiXCR into one record per CDR3 protein. The data show some 600,000 distinct CDR3 sequences, with about 15% seen just once and more than 5% held by the top ten. Material: blood. V gene TRBV14 combines with J gene TRBJ2-5; tentatively, D is TRBD1 or TRBD2 (5 bases each). This TCR was recovered from a woman aged 25 to 45 with Graves' hyperthyroidism that later progressed to Graves' ophthalmopathy. CDR3 in DNA: TGTGCCAGCAGCCGGGCCGGGGCCCAAGAGACCCAGTACTTC. Its translation: CASSRAGAQETQYF.